Included here is one TCR beta chain sequence, with context. Which antigen it targets is not known. Base qualities are not provided; no much larger clone lies one nucleotide away. Participants in the prospective study were enrolled through a virtual design, were aged 18 to 89 years, and lived in fewer than 30 United States geographic areas. To assign participants to cohorts, the prospective study relied on clinical history that participants themselves reported in a screening survey and a study questionnaire. In the prospective study, mobile phlebotomists collected whole blood, serum and a nasopharyngeal or oropharyngeal swab from each participant. Prospective study participants could optionally give additional blood draws and questionnaires over a roughly 2-month period. Prospective study blood samples were shipped either frozen or at room temperature before DNA extraction. TCRbeta CDR3 regions were amplified from genomic DNA by means of the immunoSEQ Assay, a bias-controlled multiplex PCR. In the source study's methods: Within the assay, amplification of reference gene primers was used to estimate how many nucleated cells each sample contained. Sequence reads were collapsed and filtered to measure the absolute abundance of every unique TCRbeta CDR3 rearrangement. Productive Simpson clonality was computed per sample as the square root of Simpson's diversity index over productive rearrangements. This immuneACCESS table, as held by TCRdb, lists in-frame sequences with V and J called but not all clones. Of the missing ones, under half trace to an unresolved V gene in checked studies; the others have no known cause. V and J calls and clone size are given by that table; D and trimming were obtained from the DNA. This sample has around 360,000 clones in its table, and about 90% of those were observed once. The ten largest clones take up approximately 1.8% of the sample.

From the germline V gene (reference sequence), CDR1 is MNHEY and CDR2 is SMNVEV. The CDR3 has 15 amino acids, counting the end cysteine and phenylalanine. Only CDR3 DNA remains: 45 bases, in frame from the first base. Relative to germline, V is 6 bases shorter and J is 6 bases shorter, with 17 bases between their ends. This entry belongs to a study of blood T cell repertoires in COVID-19 (dated by TCRdb to about 2020). For context, the study as a whole: For ImmuneRACE Cohort 3, a participant was defined as recovered based on two consecutive negative NP/OP PCR tests, clearance by a healthcare professional, or resolution of symptoms. Samples came from the ongoing ImmuneRACE study (first 160 participants) plus 1,254 subjects from 6 global collaborators. Deeply sampled blood TCRbeta repertoires from subjects exposed to, actively infected with, or recovered from COVID-19 were included in the dataset. The repertoires were released in a freely available public database intended as a resource for research on the immune response to SARS-CoV-2. Where HLA class I and class II types were available, the types were taken from metadata supplied by the sample provider, not from assay-based typing. The prospective study material was composed of cDNA or gDNA derived from T cells, B-cell-depleted T cells, or PBMCs. Sample metadata almost always included a de-identified subject ID, COVID-19 status, age in years and sex. Collaborator samples came from the United States, Italy and Spain and covered acute and convalescent phases of COVID-19. The research as a whole found: How much clinical and demographic metadata was included differed by source and by participant, and the metadata was provided uncurated.

Recombination linked TRBV27 to TRBJ2-2; matching of 5 bases hints at TRBD2 as the D gene. The clonotype comes from a man between 40 and 49 years old in a cohort exposed to, infected with or recovered from COVID-19 (not recorded which). Sequenced input: PBMCs or T cells enriched from blood (not recorded which). The CDR3 amino acid sequence is: CASRGNGLAPGELFF. The sequenced DNA is TGTGCCAGCAGGGGGAACGGTCTAGCCCCCGGGGAGCTGTTTTTT.